The 21 T cell receptor beta chains listed next were all sequenced from one sample in a study of blood T cell repertoires in COVID-19. The repertoire was sequenced with immunoSEQ multiplex PCR; TCRdb's copy has only in-frame clones and lacks some. The sample contains a few hundred thousand clones, about 90% of which appear only once. What was sequenced was PBMCs or T cells enriched from blood (not recorded which). The receptors here all came from a human donor in a cohort exposed to, infected with or recovered from COVID-19 (not recorded which). The donor label of this sample is uncertain.

V is TRBV19 and J is TRBJ2-3; TRBD1 matches 11 bases. V was pared by 7 bases and J by 2 bases, with 8 bases of the junction left unmatched. Germline V gene sequence: CDR1 LNHDA, CDR2 SQIVND (reference sequence). There are 16 residues in the CDR3. In DNA, the CDR3 is TGTGCCAGTACTACCCGGGACAGGGGGTACACAGATACGCAGTATTTT. Residues: CASTTRDRGYTDTQYF.

The rearrangement uses TRBV7-6 and TRBJ2-1, with TRBD2 identical over 16 bases. Germline V gene sequence: CDR1 SGHVS, CDR2 FNYEAQ. The CDR3 is 16 residues long. V lost 4 bases, J lost 5 bases, and 2 bases stayed unmatched. The CDR3 sequence is CASSSGLAGGHNEQFF. In nucleotides, the CDR3 is TGTGCCAGCAGCTCGGGACTAGCGGGGGGGCACAATGAGCAGTTCTTC.

The chain recombines TRBV20-1 with TRBJ1-2, with a possible D match to TRBD1 (5 bases). V lost 3 bases and J lost 3, with 11 bases in between. CDR1 DFQATT and CDR2 SNEGSKA come from the germline V gene (reference sequence). This CDR3 contains 13 residues. The CDR3 DNA reads as TGCAGTGCTAGTAAGGGGAGGGACTATGGCTACACCTTC. It codes for CSASKGRDYGYTF.

The chain links TRBV6-5 to TRBJ1-5; TRBD1 agrees at 10 bases. With 0 bases clipped from V and 7 bases from J, the junction kept 3 bases outside the gene matches. The CDR3 length is 15 residues. CDR1 is MNHEY, CDR2 SVGAGI, per germline. CDR3 DNA: TGTGCCAGCAGTTACTCCGGACAGGGGGAGCAGCCCCAGCATTTT. Translated, it gives CASSYSGQGEQPQHF.

The chain is built from TRBV5-1 and TRBJ2-7, with 8 positions matching TRBD2. V gave up 4 bases and J gave up 0 bases; unmatched junction bases: 6. This CDR3 has 15 amino acids. Per the germline V gene, CDR1 is SGHRS and CDR2 is YFSETQ. CDR3 region: CASSPGGVYSYEQYF. As DNA, the CDR3 is TGCGCCAGCAGCCCGGGGGGGGTCTACTCCTACGAGCAGTACTTC.

The gene calls are TRBV13 and TRBJ1-3; perhaps TRBD1 as D (6 bases). The V end was cut by 5 bases, the J end by 0 bases, with 11 bases between. CDR3 length: 15 amino acids. Germline lookup yields CDR1 PRHDT and CDR2 FYEKMQ (reference sequence). In DNA form, the CDR3 reads TGTGCCAGCAGCACACAGGGCCCCTCTGGAAACACCATATATTTT. Residues: CASSTQGPSGNTIYF.

The rearrangement uses TRBV29-1 and TRBJ2-7; D uncertain. CDR3 length: 14 residues. Germline loops: CDR1 SQVTM, CDR2 ANQGSEA. The V end was cut by 4 bases, the J end by 6 bases, with 19 bases between. CDR3 sequence: CSVGGPRRPGEQYF. For the CDR3, the DNA is TGCAGCGTTGGTGGCCCCCGAAGGCCGGGCGAGCAGTACTTC.

This chain uses TRBV3-1 (or the pseudogene TRBV3-2) with TRBJ2-5; tentative D call: TRBD1 (5 bases). This CDR3 spans 11 amino acids. Per the germline V gene, CDR1 is LGHDT and CDR2 is YNNKEL (reference sequence). Trimming pared 4 bases from V and 9 bases from J, leaving 9 bases between. The CDR3 DNA is TGTGCCAGCAGCCGTAAAGGGGCCCAGTACTTC. This sequence encodes CASSRKGAQYF.

In its sample, this clone was seen once. This chain links TRBV14 with TRBJ2-3; 7 bases agree with TRBD1. Germline CDR1 and CDR2: SGHDN and FVKESK. V dropped 4 bases and J dropped 2; count of bases not matched to a gene: 6. The CDR3 is 15 amino acids. The CDR3 spells CASSRDRVFTDTQYF. Here the CDR3 DNA reads TGTGCCAGCAGCCGTGACAGGGTTTTCACAGATACGCAGTATTTT.

The chain recombines TRBV6-5 with TRBJ2-7; the match to TRBD1 covers 8 bases. The CDR3 contains 13 residues. CDR1 and CDR2 (germline): MNHEY, SVGAGI. V gave up 6 bases and J gave up 2 bases; unmatched junction bases: 3. In DNA form, the CDR3 reads TGTGCCAGCAGAATGACAGGGGCCTACGAGCAGTACTTC. Residues: CASRMTGAYEQYF.

This sequence joins TRBV10-3 and TRBJ1-4, with D maybe TRBD1 (6 bases). CDR3 size: 14 residues. The ends were cut back, 6 bases at V and 3 bases at J, with 11 bases in the middle. Germline V lookup: CDR1 ENHRY, CDR2 SYGVKD. This CDR3 reads CAIRSGASNEKLFF. CDR3 nucleotide sequence: TGTGCCATCAGGTCAGGGGCTTCTAATGAAAAACTGTTTTTT.

The genes are TRBV7-9 and TRBJ2-7; TRBD2 matches at 7 bases. The CDR3 has 15 amino acids. V gave up 5 bases and J gave up 1 base; unmatched junction bases: 8. Germline values: CDR1 SEHNR, CDR2 FQNEAQ (reference sequence). CDR3 sequence: CASSRGGIRSYEQYF. In DNA, the CDR3 is TGTGCCAGCAGCCGGGGAGGGATACGTTCCTACGAGCAGTACTTC.

This chain joins TRBV7-9 and TRBJ2-2; no clear D gene. Germline lookup yields CDR1 SEHNR and CDR2 FQNEAQ (reference sequence). V was cut by 4 bases and J by 1 base, with 7 bases left in between. CDR3 length equals 14 residues. The CDR3 region is CASSYNRNTGELFF. CDR3 DNA sequence: TGTGCCAGCAGCTATAACAGGAACACCGGGGAGCTGTTTTTT.

The chain is built from TRBV4-3 and TRBJ2-3; a possible D gene is TRBD2 (6 bases). Per the germline V gene, CDR1 is LGHNA and CDR2 is YSLEER. This CDR3 is built from 15 residues. V was clipped by 0 bases and J by 4 bases, with 11 bases between them. Here the CDR3 reads CASSQEEGRADTQYF. CDR3 sequence (DNA): TGCGCCAGCAGCCAAGAGGAGGGTAGGGCAGATACGCAGTATTTT.

The rearrangement joins TRBV18 to TRBJ2-2, with TRBD2 as a possible D gene (6 bases). Looked up from germline, CDR1 is KGHSH and CDR2 is LQKENI. This CDR3 is built from 15 residues. Trimming removed 4 bases from V and 1 base from J, with 10 bases in between. Here the CDR3 DNA reads TGTGCCAGCTCACTTAGCGGTATGAACACCGGGGAGCTGTTTTTT. Its translation: CASSLSGMNTGELFF. The full variable domain, completed using reference TRBV18 and TRBJ2-2, is NAGVMQNPRHLVRRRGQEARLRCSPMKGHSHVYWYRQLPEEGLKFMVYLQKENIIDESGMPKERFSAEFPKEGPSILRIQQVVRGDSAAYFCASSLSGMNTGELFFGEGSRLTVL.

V is TRBV11-2 and J is TRBJ2-1, with a tentative D call TRBD1 (6 bases). CDR3 length equals 15 residues. V was clipped by 1 base and J by 5 bases, with 12 bases between them. Germline V lookup: CDR1 SGHAT, CDR2 FQNNGV. CDR3 residues: CASSLVPRGNNEQFF. CDR3 bases: TGTGCCAGCAGCTTAGTCCCTAGGGGGAACAATGAGCAGTTCTTC.

The chain is built from TRBV5-1 and TRBJ2-6; D may be TRBD1 (6 bases). Trimming left V 0 bases short and J 2 bases short, with 6 bases between. The CDR3 sequence is 15 residues long. Germline lookup yields CDR1 SGHRS and CDR2 YFSETQ. CDR3 coding DNA: TGCGCCAGCAGCTTGGACAGGGCTGGGGCCAACGTCCTGACTTTC. Its protein product is CASSLDRAGANVLTF.

The chain recombines TRBV3-1 (or the pseudogene TRBV3-2) with TRBJ1-1; 8 nucleotides align to TRBD1. Unmatched junction bases numbered 3, after V lost 2 bases and J lost 4 bases. Germline V gives CDR1 LGHDT, CDR2 YNNKEL (reference sequence). This CDR3 is 14 amino acids long. CDR3 in amino acids: CASSQTGGVTEAFF. CDR3 DNA sequence: TGTGCCAGCAGCCAAACAGGGGGAGTCACTGAAGCTTTCTTT.

The J gene is TRBJ1-1, the V gene TRBV25-1; TRBD1 is a possible D gene (5 bases). The CDR3 consists of 15 residues. V lost 3 bases to trimming and J lost 0 bases, with 11 bases between them. Per germline, CDR1 MGHDK and CDR2 SYGVNS. Written as DNA, the CDR3 is TGTGCCAGCAGTGATAGGGGTCAGGTGAACACTGAAGCTTTCTTT. Protein sequence: CASSDRGQVNTEAFF.

The chain joins TRBV5-1 to TRBJ1-2, with 7 nucleotides matching TRBD1. V dropped 3 bases and J dropped 3; count of bases not matched to a gene: 2. The CDR3 loop spans 13 amino acids. CDR1 SGHRS and CDR2 YFSETQ come from the germline V gene. In nucleotides, the CDR3 is TGCGCCAGCAGCTACGGACAGGACTATGGCTACACCTTC. It is translated as CASSYGQDYGYTF.

The count of this clone is one. The rearrangement joins TRBV3-1 (or the pseudogene TRBV3-2) to TRBJ1-2, with TRBD1 matching 7 bases. This CDR3 spans 14 amino acids. V was clipped by 0 bases and J by 4 bases; unmatched bases: 2. Germline V lookup: CDR1 LGHDT, CDR2 YNNKEL (reference sequence). The CDR3 nucleotides are TGTGCCAGCAGCCAAGATGGGACAGCCTATGGCTACACCTTC. Translated: CASSQDGTAYGYTF.